The clone carrying this T cell receptor beta chain has only a few counts. This sample is part of a study of T cells after yellow fever vaccination. This CDR3 contains 16 residues. V was shortened by 3 bases and J by 7 bases, with 19 bases between the two germline ends. CDR1 and CDR2 from the germline V gene are LNHDA and SQIVND (reference sequence). TCRdb independently ran MiXCR on the 5' RACE reads; one entry per CDR3 protein. The sample has 150,000 to 200,000 distinct CDR3 sequences; around 8.5% are singletons. This chain uses TRBV19 with TRBJ2-1; no clear D gene. The sequences come from CD8+ T cells sorted from PBMCs, collected 45 days after the yellow fever booster vaccination. The origin of this receptor is a young man who received the YFV17D yellow fever vaccine. The CDR3 reads CASSISFRVYLNEQFF. The DNA of the CDR3 is TGTGCCAGTAGTATTTCTTTTAGGGTTTATTTGAATGAGCAGTTCTTC.